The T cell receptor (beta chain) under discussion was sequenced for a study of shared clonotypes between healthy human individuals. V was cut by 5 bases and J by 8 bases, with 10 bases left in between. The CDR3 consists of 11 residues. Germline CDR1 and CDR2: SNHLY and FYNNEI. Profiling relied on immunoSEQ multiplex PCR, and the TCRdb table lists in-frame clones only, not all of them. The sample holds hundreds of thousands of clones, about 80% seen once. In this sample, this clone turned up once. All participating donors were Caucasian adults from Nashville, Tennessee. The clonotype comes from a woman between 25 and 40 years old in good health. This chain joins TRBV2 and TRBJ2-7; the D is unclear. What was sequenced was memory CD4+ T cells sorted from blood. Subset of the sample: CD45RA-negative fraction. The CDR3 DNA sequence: TGTGCCAGCAGTATGGACCGCCAGCAGTACTTC. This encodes CASSMDRQQYF.